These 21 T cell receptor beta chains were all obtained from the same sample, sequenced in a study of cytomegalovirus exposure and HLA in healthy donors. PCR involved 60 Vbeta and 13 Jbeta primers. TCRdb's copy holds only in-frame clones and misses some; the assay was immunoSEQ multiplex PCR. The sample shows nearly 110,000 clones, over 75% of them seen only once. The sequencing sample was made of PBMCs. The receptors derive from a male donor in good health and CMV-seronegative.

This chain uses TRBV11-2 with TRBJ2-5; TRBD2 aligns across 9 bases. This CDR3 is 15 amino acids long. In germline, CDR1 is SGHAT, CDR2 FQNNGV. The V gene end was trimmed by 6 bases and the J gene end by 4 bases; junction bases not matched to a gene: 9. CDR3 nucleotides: TGTGCCAGCAGTCCCCTAGCGGGATACGGAGAGACCCAGTACTTC. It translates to CASSPLAGYGETQYF.

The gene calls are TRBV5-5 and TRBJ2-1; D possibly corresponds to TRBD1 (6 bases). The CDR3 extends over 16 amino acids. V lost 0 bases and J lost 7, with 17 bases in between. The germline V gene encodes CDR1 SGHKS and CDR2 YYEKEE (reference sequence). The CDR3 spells CASSLASGVFGNEQFF. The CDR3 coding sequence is TGTGCCAGCAGCTTGGCCTCAGGGGTATTTGGGAATGAGCAGTTCTTC. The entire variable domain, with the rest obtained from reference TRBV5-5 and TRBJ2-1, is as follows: DAGVTQSPTHLIKTRGQQVTLRCSPISGHKSVSWYQQVLGQGPQFIFQYYEKEERGRGNFPDRFSARQFPNYSSELNVNALLLGDSALYLCASSLASGVFGNEQFFGPGTRLTVL.

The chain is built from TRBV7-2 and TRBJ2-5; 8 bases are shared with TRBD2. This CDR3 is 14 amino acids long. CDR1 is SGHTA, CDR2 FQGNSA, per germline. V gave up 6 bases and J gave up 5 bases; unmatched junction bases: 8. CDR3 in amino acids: CASRSGSVLETQYF. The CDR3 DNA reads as TGTGCCAGCAGAAGCGGGAGTGTTCTGGAGACCCAGTACTTC. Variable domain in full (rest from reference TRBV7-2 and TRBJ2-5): GAGVSQSPSNKVTEKGKDVELRCDPISGHTALYWYRQSLGQGLEFLIYFQGNSAPDKSGLPSDRFSAERTGGSVSTLTIQRTQQEDSAVYLCASRSGSVLETQYFGPGTRLLVL.

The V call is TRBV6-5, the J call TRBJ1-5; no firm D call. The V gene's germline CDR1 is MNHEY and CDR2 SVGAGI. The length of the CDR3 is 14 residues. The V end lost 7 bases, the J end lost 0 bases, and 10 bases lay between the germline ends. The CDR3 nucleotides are TGTGCCAGCAACCCCGGTTCTAGCAATCAGCCCCAGCATTTT. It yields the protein CASNPGSSNQPQHF.

The chain's CDR3 is CANKGGGAETQYF. The CDR3 DNA follows: TGTGCCAACAAAGGGGGCGGGGCCGAGACCCAGTACTTC. The chain has TRBV2 and TRBJ2-5, with D possibly being TRBD1 (7 bases). Trimming left V 10 bases short and J 5 bases short, with 17 bases between. The CDR3 spans 13 residues. CDR1 is SNHLY and CDR2 is FYNNEI in the germline V gene.

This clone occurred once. CDR3 nucleotides: TGTGCCAGCAGCGCGGGCGGTCGGAGCACAGATACGCAGTATTTT. Translated: CASSAGGRSTDTQYF. The V call is TRBV7-9, the J call TRBJ2-3; D may be TRBD2 (5 bases). This CDR3 is built from 15 residues. V was shortened by 5 bases and J by 0 bases, with 12 bases between the two germline ends. In germline, CDR1 is SEHNR, CDR2 FQNEAQ (reference sequence).

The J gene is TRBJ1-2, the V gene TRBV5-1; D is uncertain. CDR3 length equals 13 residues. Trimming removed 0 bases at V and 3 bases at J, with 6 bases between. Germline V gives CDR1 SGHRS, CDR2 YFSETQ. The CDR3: CASSLVPDYGYTF. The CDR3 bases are TGCGCCAGCAGCTTGGTTCCCGACTATGGCTACACCTTC. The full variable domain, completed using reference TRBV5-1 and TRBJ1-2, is KAGVTQTPRYLIKTRGQQVTLSCSPISGHRSVSWYQQTPGQGLQFLFEYFSETQRNKGNFPGRFSGRQFSNSRSEMNVSTLELGDSALYLCASSLVPDYGYTFGSGTRLTVV.

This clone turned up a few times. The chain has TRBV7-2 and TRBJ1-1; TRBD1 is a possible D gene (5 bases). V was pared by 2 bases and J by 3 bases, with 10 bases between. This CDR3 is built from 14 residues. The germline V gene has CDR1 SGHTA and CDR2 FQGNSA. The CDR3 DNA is TGTGCCAGCAGCTTACCGGGCAGGGACACTGAAGCTTTCTTT. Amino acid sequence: CASSLPGRDTEAFF.

CDR3 in DNA: TGTGCCAGCAGCTTAGTGGTTAGCGGGGGCGGAAAGCAGTACTTC. This encodes CASSLVVSGGGKQYF. This chain connects TRBV7-9 to TRBJ2-7, with TRBD2 identical over 9 bases. This CDR3 region has 15 residues. Looked up from germline, CDR1 is SEHNR and CDR2 is FQNEAQ (reference sequence). Unmatched junction bases numbered 9, after V lost 1 base and J lost 8 bases.

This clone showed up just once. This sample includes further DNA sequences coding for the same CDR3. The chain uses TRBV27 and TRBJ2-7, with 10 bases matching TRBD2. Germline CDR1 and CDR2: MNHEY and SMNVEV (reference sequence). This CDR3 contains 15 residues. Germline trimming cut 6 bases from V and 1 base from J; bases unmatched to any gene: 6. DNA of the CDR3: TGTGCCAGCAGGGACCTAGCGGGAGTGTCCTACGAGCAGTACTTC. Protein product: CASRDLAGVSYEQYF.

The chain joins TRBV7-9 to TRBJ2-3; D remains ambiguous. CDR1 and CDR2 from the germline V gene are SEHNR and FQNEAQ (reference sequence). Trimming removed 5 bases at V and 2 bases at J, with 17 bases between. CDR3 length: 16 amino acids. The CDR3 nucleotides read TGTGCCAGCAGCCCTCCCGGAGCTGGCCACACAGATACGCAGTATTTT. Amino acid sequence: CASSPPGAGHTDTQYF.

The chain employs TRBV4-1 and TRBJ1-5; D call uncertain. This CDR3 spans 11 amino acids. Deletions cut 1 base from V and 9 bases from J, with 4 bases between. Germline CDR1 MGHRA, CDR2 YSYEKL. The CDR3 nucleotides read TGCGCCAGCAGCCAAGGAGGGCCCCAGCATTTT. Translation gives CASSQGGPQHF.

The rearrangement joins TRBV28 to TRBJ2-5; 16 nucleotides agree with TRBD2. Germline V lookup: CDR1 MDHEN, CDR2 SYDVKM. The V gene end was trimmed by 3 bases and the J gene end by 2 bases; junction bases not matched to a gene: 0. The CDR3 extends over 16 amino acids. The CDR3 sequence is CASSLGLAGGQETQYF. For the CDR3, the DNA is TGTGCCAGCAGTTTGGGACTAGCGGGAGGGCAAGAGACCCAGTACTTC.

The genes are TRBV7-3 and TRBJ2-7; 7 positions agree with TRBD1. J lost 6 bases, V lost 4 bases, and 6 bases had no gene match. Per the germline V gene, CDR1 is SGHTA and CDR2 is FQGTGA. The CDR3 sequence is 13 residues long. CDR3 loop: CASSSTTGTEQYF. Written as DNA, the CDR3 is TGTGCCAGCAGCTCTACGACAGGGACCGAGCAGTACTTC.

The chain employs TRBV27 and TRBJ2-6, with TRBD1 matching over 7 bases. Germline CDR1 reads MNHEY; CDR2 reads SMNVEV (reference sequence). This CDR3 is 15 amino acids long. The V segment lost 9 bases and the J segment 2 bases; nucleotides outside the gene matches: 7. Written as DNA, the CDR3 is TGTGCCAGACGGGACAGACCGGCTGGGGCCAACGTCCTGACTTTC. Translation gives CARRDRPAGANVLTF.

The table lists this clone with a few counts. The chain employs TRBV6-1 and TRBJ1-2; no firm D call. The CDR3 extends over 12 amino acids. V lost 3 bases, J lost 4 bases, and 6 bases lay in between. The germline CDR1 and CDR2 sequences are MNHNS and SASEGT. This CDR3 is CASSESGYGYTF. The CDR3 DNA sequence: TGTGCCAGCAGTGAGAGCGGCTATGGCTACACCTTC.

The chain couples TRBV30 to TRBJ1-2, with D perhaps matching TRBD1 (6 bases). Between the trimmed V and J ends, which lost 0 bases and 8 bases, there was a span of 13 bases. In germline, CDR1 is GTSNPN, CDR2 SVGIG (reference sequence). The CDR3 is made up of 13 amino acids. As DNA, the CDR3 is TGTGCCTGGAGTGTAGGGGGGGCGTCGGGCTACACCTTC. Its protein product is CAWSVGGASGYTF.

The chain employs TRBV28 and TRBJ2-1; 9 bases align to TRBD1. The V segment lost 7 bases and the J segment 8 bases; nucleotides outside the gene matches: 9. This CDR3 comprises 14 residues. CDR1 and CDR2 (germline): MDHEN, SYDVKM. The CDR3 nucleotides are TGTGCCAGCATCCCGGGACAGGGTCTCGATGAGCAGTTCTTC. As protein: CASIPGQGLDEQFF.

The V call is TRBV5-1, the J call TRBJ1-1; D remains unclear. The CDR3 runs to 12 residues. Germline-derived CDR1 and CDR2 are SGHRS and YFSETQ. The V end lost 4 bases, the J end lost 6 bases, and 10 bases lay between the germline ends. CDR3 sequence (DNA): TGCGCCAGCAGCGGTATAGAGCCTGAAGCTTTCTTT. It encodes CASSGIEPEAFF.

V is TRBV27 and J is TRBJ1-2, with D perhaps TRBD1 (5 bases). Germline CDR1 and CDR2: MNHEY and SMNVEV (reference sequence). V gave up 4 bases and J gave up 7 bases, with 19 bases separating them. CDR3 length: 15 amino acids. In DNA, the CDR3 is TGTGCCAGCAGTTCCTCCCCTCAGGGTCTTAGTGGCTACACCTTC. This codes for CASSSSPQGLSGYTF.

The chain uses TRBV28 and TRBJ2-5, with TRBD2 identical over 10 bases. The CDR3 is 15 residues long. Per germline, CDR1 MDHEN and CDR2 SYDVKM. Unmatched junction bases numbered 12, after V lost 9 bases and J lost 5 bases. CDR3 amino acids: CASALAGAGEETQYF. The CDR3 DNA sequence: TGTGCCAGTGCGCTAGCGGGAGCGGGAGAGGAGACCCAGTACTTC.